This T cell receptor beta chain was sequenced for a study of PD-L1 blockade in urothelial cancer. Study information: About 90% of the roughly 29 patients were men who had bladder-origin urothelial cancer.

On this clone: Its antigen is still unknown.

General study findings and limits: Patients with durable benefit had greater blood expansion of tumor-associated TCR clones 3 weeks into treatment.

Generated by immunoSEQ multiplex PCR, the TCRdb table keeps only in-frame clones and is missing some. The sample comprises some 25,000 clones, less than 90% of which are singletons, and nearly 10% rests with the top ten. Trimming stripped 6 bases from V and 0 bases from J, with 9 bases between. Germline CDR1 reads SGHVS; CDR2 reads FQNEAQ. The CDR3 is 13 residues long. Per patient, between 1 and 8 samples were collected at pretreatment and on-treatment time points. The TCR sequence derives from a man in his 70s with urothelial cancer. Sample: PBMCs, taken around atezolizumab (anti-PD-L1) treatment. This chain joins TRBV7-8 and TRBJ2-7, with D unresolved. The CDR3 coding sequence is TGTGCCAGCAGGGAGATATCCTCCTACGAGCAGTACTTC. Its protein is CASREISSYEQYF.